Sequencing of this T cell receptor (beta chain) was carried out in a study of vaccination effects on CD4 cells after COVID-19. Germline V gene lookup returns CDR1 MGHDK and CDR2 SYGVNS. This CDR3 has 13 amino acids. With 7 bases removed from V and 1 base from J, the gap between germline ends came to 10 bases. ViraFEST assay sequencing came after antigen-specific CD4+ T cells were expanded with viral peptide pools. Having been cultured for around ten days, the cells underwent CD4+ T cell isolation. Two doses of either BNT162b2 or mRNA-1273 were given to each participant. Nucleocapsid antibodies stayed negative before and after vaccination, showing no earlier SARS-CoV-2 infection. Fresh IL-2-containing medium replaced half the medium on days 3 and 7. Broader study findings: Marked clonal contraction of both clone types appeared late after vaccination. The study had few convalescent patients and no early post-infection timepoints.

The table came from immunoSEQ multiplex PCR; TCRdb's copy has only in-frame clones and leaves some out. The profile covers about 69,000 clones, with over 70% appearing a single time and approximately 1.5% taken by the ten largest. On this clone itself: Antigen: not known.

This chain joins TRBV25-1 and TRBJ2-5; D is unclear. The sample consisted of CD4+ T cells from PBMCs cultured with HCoV-229E spike peptides, taken after COVID-19 vaccination. The TCR sequence derives from a human donor who received a COVID-19 vaccine. The CDR3 coding sequence is TGTGCCAGCACGACAAACTTCCAAGAGACCCAGTACTTC. This translates into CASTTNFQETQYF.